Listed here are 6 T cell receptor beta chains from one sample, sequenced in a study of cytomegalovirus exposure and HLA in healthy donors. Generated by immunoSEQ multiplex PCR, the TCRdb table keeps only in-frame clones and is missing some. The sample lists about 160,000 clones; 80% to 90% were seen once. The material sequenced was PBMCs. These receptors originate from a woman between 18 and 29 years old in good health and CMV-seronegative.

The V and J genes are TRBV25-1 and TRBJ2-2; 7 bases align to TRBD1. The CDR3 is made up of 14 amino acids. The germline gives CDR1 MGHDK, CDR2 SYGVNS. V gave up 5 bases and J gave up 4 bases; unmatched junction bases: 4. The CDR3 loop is CASSSDRATGELFF. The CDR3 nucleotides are TGTGCCAGCAGTTCAGACAGGGCCACCGGGGAGCTGTTTTTT. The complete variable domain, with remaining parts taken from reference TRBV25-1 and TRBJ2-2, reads EADIYQTPRYLVIGTGKKITLECSQTMGHDKMYWYQQDPGMELHLIHYSYGVNSTEKGDLSSESTVSRIRTEHFPLTLESARPSHTSQYLCASSSDRATGELFFGEGSRLTVL.

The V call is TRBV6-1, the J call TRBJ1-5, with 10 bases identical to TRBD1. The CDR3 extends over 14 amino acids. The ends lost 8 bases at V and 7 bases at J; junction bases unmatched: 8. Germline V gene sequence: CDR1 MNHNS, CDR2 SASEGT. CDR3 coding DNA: TGTGCCAGCGAAATGTGGGACAGGGGACAGCCCCAGCATTTT. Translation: CASEMWDRGQPQHF.

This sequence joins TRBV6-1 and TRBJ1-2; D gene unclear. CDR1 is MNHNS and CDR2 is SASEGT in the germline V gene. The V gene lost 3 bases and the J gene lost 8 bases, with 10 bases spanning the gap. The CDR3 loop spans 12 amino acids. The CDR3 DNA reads TGTGCCAGCAGTGACCCTGGAGGCGGCTACACCTTC. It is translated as CASSDPGGGYTF.

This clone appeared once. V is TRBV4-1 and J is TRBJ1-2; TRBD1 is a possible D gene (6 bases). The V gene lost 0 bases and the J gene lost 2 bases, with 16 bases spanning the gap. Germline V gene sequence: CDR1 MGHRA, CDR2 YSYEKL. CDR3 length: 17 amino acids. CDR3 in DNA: TGCGCCAGCAGCCAAGATCAGACGGCAGGGGCCAACTATGGCTACACCTTC. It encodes CASSQDQTAGANYGYTF.

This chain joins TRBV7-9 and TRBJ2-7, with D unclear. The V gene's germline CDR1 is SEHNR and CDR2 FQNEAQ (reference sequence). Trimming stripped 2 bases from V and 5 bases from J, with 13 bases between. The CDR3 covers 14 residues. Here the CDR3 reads CASSLPAVANEQYF. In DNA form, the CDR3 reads TGTGCCAGCAGCTTACCCGCGGTAGCTAACGAGCAGTACTTC.

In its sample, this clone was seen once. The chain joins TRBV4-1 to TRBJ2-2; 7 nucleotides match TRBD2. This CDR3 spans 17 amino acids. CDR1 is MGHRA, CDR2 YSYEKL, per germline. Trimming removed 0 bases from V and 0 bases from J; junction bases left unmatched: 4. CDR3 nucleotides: TGCGCCAGCAGCCAAGATGGGGGGGTTGCGAACACCGGGGAGCTGTTTTTT. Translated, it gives CASSQDGGVANTGELFF.